The 6 T cell receptor beta chains reported below all come from one sample, sequenced in a study of monozygotic twins with inflammatory bowel disease. After re-calling the 5' RACE reads, TCRdb lists one entry per CDR3 protein, DNA absent. This sample's clone table lists tens of thousands of distinct CDR3 sequences. The specimen sequenced was blood. Every receptor here comes from a human donor with ulcerative colitis or Crohn's disease, or a healthy co-twin of an affected twin (not recorded which).

This sequence joins TRBV12-3 or TRBV12-4 and TRBJ1-1; the D gene TCRdb calls, TRBD1, cannot be checked with no DNA. This CDR3 region has 15 residues. CDR3 region: CASSLSRGRATEAFF.

J is TRBJ1-3 and V is TRBV28. Per germline, CDR1 MDHEN and CDR2 SYDVKM. This CDR3 contains 14 residues. CDR3 sequence: CASSLTGPGNTIYF.

The rearrangement joins TRBV9 to TRBJ2-2; TCRdb names TRBD1, which stays unverified in the absence of DNA. The CDR3 length is 16 residues. Germline V CDR1 and CDR2: SGDLS, YYNGEE. Here the CDR3 reads CASRRGQGANTGELFF.

This rearrangement joins TRBV7-9 to TRBJ1-4. Per germline, CDR1 SEHNR and CDR2 FQNEAQ (reference sequence). CDR3 length equals 14 residues. This CDR3 is CASSREMRDEKLFF.

The chain uses TRBV20-1 and TRBJ2-2; TCRdb returns TRBD2, unconfirmable since there is no DNA. This CDR3 region has 16 residues. In germline, CDR1 is DFQATT, CDR2 SNEGSKA (reference sequence). CDR3 loop: CSAPVAGGRSTGELFF.

The chain couples TRBV7-7 to TRBJ2-1. CDR3 length equals 13 residues. CDR1 is SSHAT, CDR2 FNYEAQ, per germline (reference sequence). This CDR3 is CASSLETANEQFF.